These 24 T cell receptor beta chains were all obtained from the same sample, sequenced in a study of blood T cell repertoires in COVID-19. Repertoires were generated with immunoSEQ multiplex PCR, while TCRdb's copy carries only in-frame clones and drops some. The sample carries about 50,000 clones, about 88% recorded once. Sequencing used PBMCs or T cells enriched from blood (not recorded which). The receptors stem from a woman between 50 and 59 years old who had recovered from COVID-19.

The chain couples TRBV15 to TRBJ2-7, with 7 nucleotides matching TRBD1. Germline V CDR1 and CDR2: LNHNV, YYDKDF (reference sequence). V lost 0 bases, J lost 4 bases, and 3 bases stayed unmatched. The CDR3 extends over 14 amino acids. DNA of the CDR3: TGTGCCACCAGCAGAGAGAAACAGGGGTACGAGCAGTACTTC. This codes for CATSREKQGYEQYF.

The chain combines TRBV19 with TRBJ1-2, with a weak D call TRBD1 (5 bases). CDR1 and CDR2 from the germline V gene are LNHDA and SQIVND (reference sequence). Trimming took off 7 bases at V and 5 bases at J, with 20 bases between the two ends. The CDR3 loop spans 15 amino acids. The CDR3 DNA is TGTGCCAGTAATCAGGGAGGTAGTTCCGGATATGGCTACACCTTC. Amino acids: CASNQGGSSGYGYTF.

The rearrangement joins TRBV27 to TRBJ2-3, with 9 bases aligning to TRBD2. This CDR3 contains 19 residues. V was pared by 2 bases and J by 2 bases, with 14 bases of the junction left unmatched. Per germline, CDR1 MNHEY and CDR2 SMNVEV (reference sequence). The CDR3 loop is CASSLRTSAHMLSTDTQYF. The CDR3 DNA follows: TGTGCCAGCAGTTTAAGGACTAGCGCCCATATGTTATCCACAGATACGCAGTATTTT.

J is TRBJ1-1 and V is TRBV5-1, with TRBD1 identical over 12 bases. V gave up 0 bases and J gave up 14 bases; unmatched junction bases: 8. Germline V gene lookup returns CDR1 SGHRS and CDR2 YFSETQ. CDR3 length: 14 amino acids. In DNA, the CDR3 is TGCGCCAGCAGCTTGGGGGACAGGGGGCGCAGGATCTTCTTT. As protein: CASSLGDRGRRIFF.

The gene calls are TRBV18 and TRBJ1-3, with unresolved D. V was pared by 0 bases and J by 8 bases, with 11 bases between. The length of the CDR3 is 14 residues. From germline, CDR1 is KGHSH and CDR2 LQKENI. CDR3 protein: CASSPPTRRDTIYF. CDR3 nucleotide sequence: TGTGCCAGCTCACCACCGACCAGGAGGGACACCATATATTTT.

The chain links TRBV4-3 to TRBJ1-4, with D possibly TRBD1 on 6 matching bases. The CDR3 contains 16 residues. Trimming pared 0 bases from V and 7 bases from J, leaving 15 bases between. Germline lookup yields CDR1 LGHNA and CDR2 YSLEER. CDR3 amino acids: CASSQDKWGQGEKLFF. The CDR3 DNA follows: TGCGCCAGCAGCCAAGATAAGTGGGGGCAAGGTGAAAAACTGTTTTTT.

The chain joins TRBV9 to TRBJ1-1, with no clear D. Looked up from germline, CDR1 is SGDLS and CDR2 is YYNGEE. Trimming removed 4 bases from V and 2 bases from J, with 15 bases in between. This CDR3 contains 15 residues. DNA of the CDR3: TGTGCCAGCAGCCCTCGAGGGTGGGCCAACACTGAAGCTTTCTTT. Translated: CASSPRGWANTEAFF.

DNA for the CDR3: TGTGCCAGCAGCTTGGGCGGGGGGGCCTCCTACAATGAGCAGTTCTTC. Protein sequence: CASSLGGGASYNEQFF. The J gene is TRBJ2-1, the V gene TRBV5-6; 9 bases agree with TRBD2. Germline loops: CDR1 SGHDT, CDR2 YYEEEE. The CDR3 is 16 amino acids. V lost 0 bases and J lost 0; bases outside the gene matches: 1.

The rearrangement uses TRBV11-2 and TRBJ2-2; no clear D gene. CDR1 is SGHAT, CDR2 FQNNGV, per germline. The CDR3 has 11 amino acids. V lost 5 bases and J 7 bases, leaving 5 bases between the germline ends. CDR3 region: CASSPGGELFF. In nucleotides, the CDR3 is TGTGCCAGCAGCCCCGGCGGGGAGCTGTTTTTT.

The chain combines TRBV18 with TRBJ1-1; 7 nucleotides match TRBD1. CDR1 and CDR2 (germline): KGHSH, LQKENI. The CDR3 runs to 14 residues. Germline trimming cut 4 bases from V and 12 bases from J; bases unmatched to any gene: 14. CDR3 sequence reads: CASSRSRETGRTFF. In DNA form, the CDR3 reads TGTGCCAGCTCACGCTCGAGGGAGACAGGGCGGACTTTCTTT.

The J gene is TRBJ1-6, the V gene TRBV18; D call uncertain. Trimming took 3 bases from V and 2 from J, leaving 8 bases between them. The CDR3 runs to 15 residues. Germline loops: CDR1 KGHSH, CDR2 LQKENI. CDR3: CASSPTGAYNSPLHF. The CDR3, as DNA: TGTGCCAGCTCACCGACCGGGGCCTATAATTCACCCCTCCACTTT.

The chain has TRBV7-6 and TRBJ2-3; 12 positions agree with TRBD2. The germline V gene encodes CDR1 SGHVS and CDR2 FNYEAQ. This CDR3 is built from 16 residues. After removal of 6 bases from V and 3 bases from J, the junction contained 7 bases not matched to a gene. DNA for the CDR3: TGTGCCAGCAGTTCGGGGACTAGCGGGCCGACAGATACGCAGTATTTT. It yields the protein CASSSGTSGPTDTQYF.

CDR3 nucleotide sequence: TGTGCCAGTAGTATTTGGCAGGTCAATCAGCCCCAGCATTTT. It is translated as CASSIWQVNQPQHF. The chain joins TRBV19 to TRBJ1-5; D is unresolved. Germline V gene sequence: CDR1 LNHDA, CDR2 SQIVND (reference sequence). This CDR3 is built from 14 residues. The V gene lost 3 bases and the J gene lost 3 bases, with 9 bases spanning the gap.

The V gene is TRBV19, the J gene TRBJ2-7; D is perhaps TRBD1 (6 bases). This CDR3 contains 13 residues. Trimming removed 5 bases from V and 6 bases from J, with 14 bases in between. Germline CDR1 and CDR2: LNHDA and SQIVND (reference sequence). The chain's CDR3 is CASSLSTGAEQYF. The DNA of the CDR3 is TGTGCCAGTAGTTTATCGACAGGTGCCGAGCAGTACTTC.

The gene calls are TRBV6-6 and TRBJ1-2; 7 nucleotides align to TRBD1. This CDR3 is 13 amino acids long. Germline V gives CDR1 MNHNY, CDR2 SVGAGI (reference sequence). The J segment lost 4 bases and the V segment lost 5 bases, leaving 4 bases of the junction unmatched. The CDR3 region has the DNA TGTGCCAGCAGTCCGCAGGGGGGCTATGGCTACACCTTC. Its translation: CASSPQGGYGYTF.

The chain has TRBV5-1 and TRBJ2-3; 11 bases line up with TRBD2. J gave up 6 bases and V 7 bases, and 7 bases lay outside the gene matches. CDR3 length: 14 amino acids. Germline CDR1 SGHRS, CDR2 YFSETQ. The CDR3 loop is CASDLAGGGDTQYF. CDR3 DNA sequence: TGCGCCAGCGATCTAGCGGGAGGAGGGGATACGCAGTATTTT. Using reference TRBV5-1 and TRBJ2-3 for the parts outside the CDR3, the full variable domain is KAGVTQTPRYLIKTRGQQVTLSCSPISGHRSVSWYQQTPGQGLQFLFEYFSETQRNKGNFPGRFSGRQFSNSRSEMNVSTLELGDSALYLCASDLAGGGDTQYFGPGTRLTVL.

The rearrangement joins TRBV6-2 or TRBV6-3 to TRBJ2-4; the D is unclear. V lost 0 bases to trimming and J lost 1 base, with 13 bases between them. Germline V gene sequence: CDR1 MNHEY, CDR2 SVGEGT. CDR3 length equals 17 residues. CDR3 nucleotide sequence: TGTGCCAGCAGTTACTCGTTCAGGTTAAGGGCCAAAAACATTCAGTACTTC. As protein: CASSYSFRLRAKNIQYF.

The chain has TRBV28 and TRBJ2-7; perhaps TRBD2 as D (6 bases). This CDR3 has 14 residues. Trimming stripped 5 bases from V and 4 bases from J, with 15 bases between. Germline V gene data show CDR1 as MDHEN and CDR2 as SYDVKM. Here the CDR3 reads CASSLEGSTYEQYF. The CDR3 DNA reads as TGTGCCAGCAGTCTGGAGGGTAGTACTTACGAGCAGTACTTC.

J is TRBJ1-2 and V is TRBV25-1, with D perhaps TRBD1 (5 bases). V gave up 2 bases and J gave up 3 bases, with 7 bases separating them. This CDR3 contains 13 residues. The germline V gene encodes CDR1 MGHDK and CDR2 SYGVNS. CDR3 region: CASSERDYYGYTF. In DNA form, the CDR3 reads TGTGCCAGCAGTGAACGGGACTACTATGGCTACACCTTC.

The chain links TRBV19 to TRBJ2-1; D remains unclear. CDR1 is LNHDA, CDR2 SQIVND, per germline (reference sequence). This CDR3 has 13 amino acids. Trimming cost V 1 base and J 6 bases, with 7 bases left between them. CDR3 DNA sequence: TGTGCCAGTAGTATAGTTCAATCCAATGAGCAGTTCTTC. Residues: CASSIVQSNEQFF.

The chain links TRBV2 to TRBJ2-2; weak D call: TRBD1 (6 bases). The germline V gene has CDR1 SNHLY and CDR2 FYNNEI. V dropped 1 base and J dropped 3 bases, with 21 bases sitting between them. This CDR3 has 19 residues. CDR3 nucleotides: TGTGCCAGCAGTGAAGGTTCTTGGGTAGGGGGATCAGACACCGGGGAGCTGTTTTTT. Translating it yields CASSEGSWVGGSDTGELFF.

CDR3 nucleotides: TGTGCCAGCTCACAAACTAGCGGGAGCCCTCATGAGCAGTTCTTC. Protein sequence: CASSQTSGSPHEQFF. The chain carries TRBV18 and TRBJ2-1; 11 bases map to TRBD2. In germline, CDR1 is KGHSH, CDR2 LQKENI. Trimming took 4 bases from V and 8 from J; bases not matched to a gene: 7. The CDR3 totals 15 residues. Variable domain in full (rest from reference TRBV18 and TRBJ2-1): NAGVMQNPRHLVRRRGQEARLRCSPMKGHSHVYWYRQLPEEGLKFMVYLQKENIIDESGMPKERFSAEFPKEGPSILRIQQVVRGDSAAYFCASSQTSGSPHEQFFGPGTRLTVL.

The rearrangement uses TRBV24-1 and TRBJ2-3; D possibly corresponds to TRBD2 (5 bases). Germline CDR1 KGHDR, CDR2 SFDVKD. CDR3 length equals 19 residues. V was clipped by 4 bases and J by 2 bases, with 24 bases between them. The CDR3 DNA is TGTGCCACCAGTGACCGGATTTCCCCGGGGAGAATAACCACAGATACGCAGTATTTT. This encodes CATSDRISPGRITTDTQYF.

This clone was counted a few times. The chain is built from TRBV9 and TRBJ2-2; 11 bases agree with TRBD2. Germline-derived CDR1 and CDR2 are SGDLS and YYNGEE. With 2 bases clipped from V and 3 bases from J, the junction kept 0 bases outside the gene matches. CDR3 length equals 15 residues. CDR3 amino acids: CASSVGLADTGELFF. The CDR3 coding sequence is TGTGCCAGCAGCGTGGGACTAGCGGACACCGGGGAGCTGTTTTTT.